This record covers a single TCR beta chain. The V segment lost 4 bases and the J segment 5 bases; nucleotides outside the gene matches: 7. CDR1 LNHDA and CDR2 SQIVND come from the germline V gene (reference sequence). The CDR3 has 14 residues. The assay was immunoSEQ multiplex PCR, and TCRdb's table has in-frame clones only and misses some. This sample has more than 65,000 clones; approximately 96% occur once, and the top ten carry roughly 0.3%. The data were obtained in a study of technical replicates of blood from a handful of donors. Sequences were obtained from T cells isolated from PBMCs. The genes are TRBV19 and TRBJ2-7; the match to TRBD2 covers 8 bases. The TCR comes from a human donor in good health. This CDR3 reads CASSNQRETHEQYF. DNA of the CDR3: TGTGCCAGTAGTAATCAGCGGGAGACCCACGAGCAGTACTTC.